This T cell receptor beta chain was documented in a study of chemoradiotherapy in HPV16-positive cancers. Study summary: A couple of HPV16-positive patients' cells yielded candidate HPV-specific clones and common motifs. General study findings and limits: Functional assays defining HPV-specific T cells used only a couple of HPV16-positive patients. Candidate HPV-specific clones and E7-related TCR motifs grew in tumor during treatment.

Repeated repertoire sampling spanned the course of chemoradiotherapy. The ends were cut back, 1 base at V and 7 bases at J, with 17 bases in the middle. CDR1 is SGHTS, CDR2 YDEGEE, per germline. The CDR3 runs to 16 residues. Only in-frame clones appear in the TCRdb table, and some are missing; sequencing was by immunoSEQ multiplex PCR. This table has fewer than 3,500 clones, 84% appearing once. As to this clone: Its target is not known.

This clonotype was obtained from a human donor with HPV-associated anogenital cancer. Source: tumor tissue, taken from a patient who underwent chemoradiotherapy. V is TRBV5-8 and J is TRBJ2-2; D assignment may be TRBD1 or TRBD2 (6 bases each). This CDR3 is CASSLMGGSVNGELFF. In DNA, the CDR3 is TGTGCCAGCAGCTTGATGGGGGGCAGCGTAAACGGGGAGCTGTTTTTT.